These 32 T cell receptor beta chains came from one sample sequenced in a study of identical twins. In TCRdb, the 5' RACE reads were re-called with MiXCR into one record per CDR3 protein. The sample records 500,000 or so distinct CDR3 sequences, less than 25% being singletons. Another study also made use of these data, one on T cells expressing NK-cell markers.

The sequenced sample consisted of CD4+ T cells sorted from blood. These receptors all come from a woman aged 18-29 years in good health.

The chain employs TRBV7-6 and TRBJ2-4; D is unresolved. Trimming stripped 5 bases from V and 7 bases from J, with 9 bases between. Germline CDR1 reads SGHVS; CDR2 reads FNYEAQ. The CDR3 runs to 12 residues. CDR3 protein: CASSGSRNIQYF. Here the CDR3 DNA reads TGTGCCAGCAGCGGCTCACGGAACATTCAGTACTTC.

The V gene is TRBV6-5, the J gene TRBJ1-1; 9 nucleotides agree with TRBD1. The CDR3 covers 12 residues. Germline CDR1 and CDR2: MNHEY and SVGAGI. The V and J ends lost 2 bases and 10 bases, in that order; junction bases with no gene match: 2. The CDR3 nucleotides read TGTGCCAGCAGTTACCGGACAGGGGCAGCTTTCTTT. Amino acids: CASSYRTGAAFF.

This rearrangement joins TRBV10-3 to TRBJ2-3; 9 bases line up with TRBD2. With 2 bases clipped from V and 8 bases from J, the junction kept 11 bases outside the gene matches. The CDR3 runs to 16 residues. Looked up from germline, CDR1 is ENHRY and CDR2 is SYGVKD. The CDR3 loop is CAISETLAGAFVTQYF. CDR3 nucleotides: TGTGCCATCAGTGAGACCTTAGCGGGGGCCTTCGTTACGCAGTATTTT.

The chain employs TRBV7-9 and TRBJ1-5; perhaps TRBD1 as D (5 bases). CDR1 SEHNR and CDR2 FQNEAQ come from the germline V gene (reference sequence). The CDR3 sequence is 14 residues long. V lost 1 base and J 8 bases, leaving 12 bases between the germline ends. CDR3 sequence reads: CASSLEGHSEPQHF. The CDR3 bases are TGTGCCAGCAGCTTAGAAGGACATTCTGAGCCCCAGCATTTT.

This clonotype was counted a few times. This rearrangement joins TRBV5-5 to TRBJ2-1; D not certain. V was shortened by 3 bases and J by 7 bases, with 11 bases between the two germline ends. Germline V gene sequence: CDR1 SGHKS, CDR2 YYEKEE (reference sequence). This CDR3 has 13 residues. This chain's CDR3 is CASSWTPENEQFF. The DNA of the CDR3 is TGTGCCAGCAGCTGGACCCCGGAAAATGAGCAGTTCTTC.

This clonotype was seen more than once but under ten times. The V and J genes are TRBV20-1 and TRBJ1-2; D is ambiguous. Trimming stripped 2 bases from V and 4 bases from J, with 11 bases between. CDR1 and CDR2 (germline): DFQATT, SNEGSKA (reference sequence). CDR3 size: 13 residues. The CDR3 nucleotides are TGCAGTGCTAGAACGGGGAGACCCTATGGCTACACCTTC. The encoded protein is CSARTGRPYGYTF.

This clonotype has only a few counts. V is TRBV20-1 and J is TRBJ2-3, with D perhaps matching TRBD1 or TRBD2 (5 bases each). Trimming shortened V by 5 bases and J by 2 bases, and 14 bases separated the two germline ends. The CDR3 extends over 14 amino acids. Germline V gene data show CDR1 as DFQATT and CDR2 as SNEGSKA (reference sequence). CDR3 DNA: TGCAGTGCTCGTAAGGGACCAACCACAGATACGCAGTATTTT. The encoded protein is CSARKGPTTDTQYF.

This clonotype has just a few counts. The V and J genes are TRBV3-1 and TRBJ2-3; 8 positions agree with TRBD2. Germline V gene lookup returns CDR1 LGHDT and CDR2 YNNKEL (reference sequence). The CDR3 totals 18 residues. J lost 0 bases, V lost 3 bases, and 11 bases had no gene match. The CDR3 nucleotides read TGTGCCAGCAGCCACCATCCTCCGACTAGCGCTAGCACAGATACGCAGTATTTT. Its protein is CASSHHPPTSASTDTQYF.

The chain links TRBV7-9 to TRBJ1-2; TRBD1 might be the D (5 bases). V lost 1 base to trimming and J lost 7 bases, with 10 bases between them. Germline V gene sequence: CDR1 SEHNR, CDR2 FQNEAQ (reference sequence). CDR3 length: 13 amino acids. In DNA, the CDR3 is TGTGCCAGCAGCTTAGAGCACGGGGCTGGCTACACCTTC. As protein: CASSLEHGAGYTF.

CDR3 in amino acids: CASSLIRGPAEQFF. The CDR3 nucleotides are TGTGCCAGCAGTTTAATTCGGGGTCCGGCTGAGCAGTTCTTC. The rearrangement joins TRBV27 to TRBJ2-1; a weak D match, TRBD2 (5 bases). Trimming removed 2 bases from V and 9 bases from J, with 14 bases in between. Germline V gene lookup returns CDR1 MNHEY and CDR2 SMNVEV (reference sequence). The CDR3 length is 14 residues.

This clonotype was found a few times. This rearrangement joins TRBV6-1 to TRBJ2-5; 13 nucleotides align to TRBD2. There are 16 residues in the CDR3. The J segment lost 5 bases and the V segment lost 1 base, leaving 4 bases of the junction unmatched. From germline, CDR1 is MNHNS and CDR2 SASEGT. The CDR3 nucleotides are TGTGCCAGCAGTGAAGGGACTAGCGGGGGTAGGGAGACCCAGTACTTC. This encodes CASSEGTSGGRETQYF.

The table lists this clonotype with many counts. This chain links TRBV11-2 with TRBJ2-3; 13 bases map to TRBD2. The CDR3 runs 19 residues. Germline V gene data show CDR1 as SGHAT and CDR2 as FQNNGV. Losses at the gene ends were 4 bases for V and 2 bases for J; bases not matched to a gene: 12. The CDR3 sequence: CASSSRGTSGATSTDTQYF. The CDR3 DNA is TGTGCCAGCAGCTCCAGAGGGACTAGCGGGGCCACCTCCACAGATACGCAGTATTTT.

This clonotype was seen a handful of times. The CDR3 DNA reads TGCAGTGCTAGTACTGGGGGAGGGGAATACAATGAGCAGTTCTTC. It specifies CSASTGGGEYNEQFF. This sequence joins TRBV20-1 and TRBJ2-1, with 7 bases lining up with TRBD2. The CDR3 sequence is 15 residues long. CDR1 and CDR2 from the germline V gene are DFQATT and SNEGSKA (reference sequence). J gave up 4 bases and V 3 bases, and 9 bases lay outside the gene matches.

Only a few counts were recorded for this clonotype. The rearrangement links TRBV5-1 to TRBJ1-1; 9 bases are shared with TRBD1. The CDR3 consists of 16 residues. The germline V gene encodes CDR1 SGHRS and CDR2 YFSETQ. V shed 4 bases and J 4 bases; nucleotides not matched to a gene: 11. This CDR3 is CASSPLTGGRITEAFF. The CDR3 nucleotides read TGCGCCAGCAGCCCCCTGACAGGGGGGCGAATCACTGAAGCTTTCTTT. The full variable domain, with the rest looked up from reference TRBV5-1 and TRBJ1-1, is KAGVTQTPRYLIKTRGQQVTLSCSPISGHRSVSWYQQTPGQGLQFLFEYFSETQRNKGNFPGRFSGRQFSNSRSEMNVSTLELGDSALYLCASSPLTGGRITEAFFGQGTRLTVV.

This clonotype was seen a few times. The rearrangement links TRBV7-9 to TRBJ2-3; D may be TRBD1 (7 bases). Germline V gives CDR1 SEHNR, CDR2 FQNEAQ (reference sequence). The V end was cut by 5 bases, the J end by 5 bases, with 20 bases between. This CDR3 contains 16 residues. The CDR3 DNA reads TGTGCCAGCAGCCCCTTAGGAGGGGGCCTTGGAGATACGCAGTATTTT. Residues: CASSPLGGGLGDTQYF.

This clonotype showed up just a few times. The CDR3 here is CASANTGGETQYF. CDR3 bases: TGTGCCAGCGCAAATACCGGTGGGGAGACCCAGTACTTC. The chain links TRBV6-1 to TRBJ2-5; D is ambiguous. The CDR3 consists of 13 residues. Germline CDR1 reads MNHNS; CDR2 reads SASEGT. Trimming pared 8 bases from V and 5 bases from J, leaving 15 bases between.

This clonotype was observed a handful of times. The chain combines TRBV3-1 with TRBJ2-5, with D possibly being TRBD1 (6 bases). Looked up from germline, CDR1 is LGHDT and CDR2 is YNNKEL (reference sequence). Deletions cut 6 bases from V and 1 base from J, with 15 bases between. The CDR3 runs 15 residues. The DNA of the CDR3 is TGTGCCAGCAGACCGGGAACAGGGTTCCAAGAGACCCAGTACTTC. Residues: CASRPGTGFQETQYF.

This clonotype appeared many times. This sequence joins TRBV5-1 and TRBJ2-1; possibly TRBD2 for D (5 bases). CDR1 is SGHRS and CDR2 is YFSETQ in the germline V gene. The CDR3 is made up of 16 amino acids. Trimming pared 5 bases from V and 0 bases from J, leaving 15 bases between. The CDR3 is CASRYSGGSSYNEQFF. In DNA form, the CDR3 reads TGCGCCAGCAGATATTCAGGTGGGAGCTCCTACAATGAGCAGTTCTTC.

This clonotype was found a few times. The genes are TRBV4-1 and TRBJ1-5; D ambiguous. V was cut by 4 bases and J by 0 bases, with 10 bases left in between. Germline V CDR1 and CDR2: MGHRA, YSYEKL. The CDR3 has 15 residues. The CDR3 sequence: CASSLRGLSNQPQHF. The CDR3 DNA reads as TGCGCCAGCAGCCTACGAGGACTTAGCAATCAGCCCCAGCATTTT.

This clonotype was detected only a few times. V usage is TRBV7-2 and J usage is TRBJ2-1; TRBD2 matches at 7 bases. V shed 4 bases, J shed 6 bases, and the junction held 6 bases outside the gene matches. CDR1 is SGHTA, CDR2 FQGNSA, per germline. CDR3 length: 14 amino acids. The CDR3 sequence is CASSSTREANEQFF. For the CDR3, the DNA is TGTGCCAGCAGCTCCACCCGGGAGGCCAATGAGCAGTTCTTC.

The V gene is TRBV6-2 or TRBV6-3, the J gene TRBJ2-3, with D hard to call. Per the germline V gene, CDR1 is MNHEY and CDR2 is SVGEGT. There are 15 residues in the CDR3. V was clipped by 5 bases and J by 4 bases, with 16 bases between them. CDR3 in amino acids: CASSPPDPPPDTQYF. CDR3 nucleotide sequence: TGTGCCAGCAGTCCTCCGGACCCGCCCCCAGATACGCAGTATTTT.

A note on this clonotype: Sequence at one end of the junction differs from germline and may be a read error. This chain links TRBV12-3 or TRBV12-4 with TRBJ2-6; D could derive from TRBD1 or TRBD2 (5 bases each). This CDR3 region has 17 residues. CDR3 amino acids: CASSLKGVSSGANVPTF. Written as DNA, the CDR3 is TGTGCCAGCAGTTTAAAGGGAGTGAGCTCTGGGGCCAACGTCCCGACTTTC.

This clonotype was counted ten times or more. The chain couples TRBV12-3 or TRBV12-4 to TRBJ1-2; 10 nucleotides match TRBD1. The V segment lost 6 bases and the J segment 8 bases; nucleotides outside the gene matches: 6. This CDR3 contains 13 residues. DNA of the CDR3: TGTGCCAGCAGCTCTGGACAGGGGGGAGGCTACACCTTC. Its protein product is CASSSGQGGGYTF.

This clonotype showed up many times. The V call is TRBV12-3 or TRBV12-4, the J call TRBJ1-2, with D unresolved. Trimming took off 2 bases at V and 7 bases at J, with 8 bases between the two ends. The CDR3 has 12 amino acids. CDR3 in DNA: TGTGCCAGCAGTTTATCAGGTCGTGGCTACACCTTC. This codes for CASSLSGRGYTF.

This clonotype was detected a few times. V usage is TRBV6-1 and J usage is TRBJ1-6; D is uncertain. The germline V gene has CDR1 MNHNS and CDR2 SASEGT. V was trimmed by 8 bases and J by 10 bases, leaving 12 bases between them. The CDR3 sequence is 12 residues long. CDR3 loop: CASQIDGSPLHF. In DNA, the CDR3 is TGTGCCAGCCAAATCGATGGGTCACCCCTCCACTTT.

V and J are TRBV10-3 and TRBJ2-7, with 9 bases that match TRBD1. The CDR3 sequence is 12 residues long. Trimming took 8 bases from V and 5 from J; bases not matched to a gene: 4. Per germline, CDR1 ENHRY and CDR2 SYGVKD. DNA for the CDR3: TGTGCCATCGCCGGGACAGGGAACGAGCAGTACTTC. Its protein is CAIAGTGNEQYF.

The genes are TRBV20-1 and TRBJ2-7; maybe TRBD2 (5 bases). The CDR3 is 13 residues long. Looked up from germline, CDR1 is DFQATT and CDR2 is SNEGSKA (reference sequence). V was shortened by 3 bases and J by 2 bases, with 11 bases between the two germline ends. As DNA, the CDR3 is TGCAGTGCTAGCACAGCGGTAACCTACGAGCAGTACTTC. This gives the protein CSASTAVTYEQYF.

The rearrangement links TRBV6-5 to TRBJ2-2, with D tentatively TRBD2 (5 bases). CDR1 is MNHEY and CDR2 is SVGAGI in the germline V gene. V was pared by 2 bases and J by 3 bases, with 13 bases between. The CDR3 covers 16 residues. The CDR3 reads CASSYILAAYTGELFF. For the CDR3, the DNA is TGTGCCAGCAGTTACATCCTAGCTGCGTACACCGGGGAGCTGTTTTTT.

There are a few counts of this clonotype. The chain employs TRBV12-3 or TRBV12-4 and TRBJ2-1, with 13 positions matching TRBD2. The CDR3 has 16 amino acids. Trimming removed 3 bases from V and 9 bases from J; junction bases left unmatched: 8. This CDR3 reads CASSFGTSGGASEQFF. The CDR3 DNA is TGTGCCAGCAGTTTCGGAACTAGCGGGGGGGCAAGTGAGCAGTTCTTC.

The genes are TRBV3-1 and TRBJ1-6; 9 bases align to TRBD1. Germline-derived CDR1 and CDR2 are LGHDT and YNNKEL (reference sequence). This CDR3 has 17 amino acids. Trimming cost V 4 bases and J 7 bases; bases outside gene matches: 11. This chain's CDR3 is CASSPEGTGIHNSPLHF. Here the CDR3 DNA reads TGTGCCAGCAGCCCCGAAGGGACAGGGATCCACAATTCACCCCTCCACTTT.

There are a few counts of this clonotype. The chain joins TRBV3-1 to TRBJ2-7; D is unresolved. V shed 4 bases and J shed 5 bases, with 12 bases lying between them. Germline V gives CDR1 LGHDT, CDR2 YNNKEL (reference sequence). This CDR3 region has 13 residues. The CDR3 bases are TGTGCCAGCAGCCTCAGAAGCTGGCACGAGCAGTACTTC. This encodes CASSLRSWHEQYF.

This clonotype was seen repeatedly, ten times or more. The rearrangement uses TRBV12-3 or TRBV12-4 and TRBJ1-2; D uncertain. The CDR3 has 13 amino acids. Trimming stripped 3 bases from V and 7 bases from J, with 12 bases between. CDR3 DNA: TGTGCCAGCAGTTTCCTCCTTAACCTTGGCTACACCTTC. Encoded protein: CASSFLLNLGYTF.